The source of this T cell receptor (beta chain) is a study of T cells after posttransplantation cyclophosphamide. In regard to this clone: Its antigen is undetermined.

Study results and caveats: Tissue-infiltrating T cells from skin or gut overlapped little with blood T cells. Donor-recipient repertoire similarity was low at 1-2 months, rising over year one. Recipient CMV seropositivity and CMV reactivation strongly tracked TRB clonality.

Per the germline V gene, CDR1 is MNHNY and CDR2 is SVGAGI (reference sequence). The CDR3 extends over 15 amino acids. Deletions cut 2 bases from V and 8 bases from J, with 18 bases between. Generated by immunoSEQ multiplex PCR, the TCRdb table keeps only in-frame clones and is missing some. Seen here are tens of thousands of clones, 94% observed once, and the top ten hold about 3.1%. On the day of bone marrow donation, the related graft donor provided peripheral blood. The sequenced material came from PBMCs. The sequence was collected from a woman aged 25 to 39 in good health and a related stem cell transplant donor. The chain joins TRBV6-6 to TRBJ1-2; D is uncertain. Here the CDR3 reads CASSYGGVLANGYTF. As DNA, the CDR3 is TGTGCCAGCAGTTACGGAGGAGTTCTCGCAAACGGCTACACCTTC.